These 17 T cell receptor beta chains originate from one sample sequenced in a study of siplizumab effects on memory and regulatory T cells. Assay used: immunoSEQ multiplex PCR; TCRdb lists only in-frame clones, some missing. The sample lists tens of thousands of clones, 94% seen once, with 0.3% in the top ten. Material for sequencing was non-Treg CD4+ T cells sorted from blood. The receptors were sampled from a human donor in good health.

The chain carries TRBV18 and TRBJ2-5, with 7 bases matching TRBD2. The DNA end favors TRBJ2-7, so the J call may be wrong. Looked up from germline, CDR1 is KGHSH and CDR2 is LQKENI. The CDR3 runs 15 residues. The CDR3 sequence: CASSPIGEGRDEQYF. The CDR3 bases are TGTGCCAGCTCACCAATCGGGGAGGGGAGAGACGAGCAGTACTTC.

The V gene is TRBV20-1, the J gene TRBJ2-1; D ambiguous. Germline lookup yields CDR1 DFQATT and CDR2 SNEGSKA (reference sequence). V was cut by 3 bases and J by 10 bases, with 7 bases left in between. The CDR3 is made up of 10 amino acids. The CDR3 here is CSARFTEQFF. The CDR3 DNA sequence: TGCAGTGCTAGGTTCACAGAGCAGTTCTTC.

The V gene is TRBV7-2, the J gene TRBJ2-3, with 8 bases aligning to TRBD2. With V trimmed by 3 bases and J by 0 bases, 5 bases remained unmatched. Germline loops: CDR1 SGHTA, CDR2 FQGNSA. CDR3 length: 16 residues. The CDR3 region is CASSFGPSGSTDTQYF. In DNA form, the CDR3 reads TGTGCCAGCAGCTTTGGTCCTAGCGGGAGCACAGATACGCAGTATTTT.

V is TRBV5-1 and J is TRBJ2-2; TRBD1 matches 9 bases. V lost 5 bases to trimming and J lost 1 base; unmatched junction nucleotides: 9. Germline CDR1 reads SGHRS; CDR2 reads YFSETQ. The CDR3 is made up of 17 amino acids. The CDR3 sequence is CASSSRTGAGNTGELFF. The DNA for the CDR3 is TGCGCCAGCAGTTCCCGGACAGGGGCCGGGAACACCGGGGAGCTGTTTTTT.

The J gene is TRBJ1-2, the V gene TRBV7-9; maybe TRBD1 (6 bases). Trimming pared 6 bases from V and 1 base from J, leaving 24 bases between. The CDR3 spans 18 residues. Germline values: CDR1 SEHNR, CDR2 FQNEAQ (reference sequence). The CDR3 loop reads CASSPGLRTDLYNYGYTF. As DNA, the CDR3 is TGTGCCAGCAGTCCCGGTCTCCGGACAGATCTTTATAACTATGGCTACACCTTC.

The chain recombines TRBV19 with TRBJ2-1; possibly TRBD1 for D (6 bases). V lost 6 bases and J lost 9, with 9 bases in between. Germline assignment: CDR1 LNHDA and CDR2 SQIVND (reference sequence). CDR3 length equals 11 residues. The CDR3 sequence: CASSQGPEQFF. The CDR3, as DNA: TGTGCCAGTAGCCAGGGGCCTGAGCAGTTCTTC. Variable domain in full (rest from reference TRBV19 and TRBJ2-1): DGGITQSPKYLFRKEGQNVTLSCEQNLNHDAMYWYRQDPGQGLRLIYYSQIVNDFQKGDIAEGYSVSREKKESFPLTVTSAQKNPTAFYLCASSQGPEQFFGPGTRLTVL.

V gene TRBV19 combines with J gene TRBJ1-1, with TRBD1 matching 7 bases. The CDR3 is made up of 14 amino acids. Losses at the gene ends were 3 bases for V and 1 base for J; bases not matched to a gene: 2. Germline CDR1 reads LNHDA; CDR2 reads SQIVND (reference sequence). The CDR3 spells CASSIWDRNTEAFF. The CDR3 DNA sequence: TGTGCCAGTAGTATCTGGGACAGGAACACTGAAGCTTTCTTT.

CDR3 amino acids: CASSVGPNEKLFF. As DNA, the CDR3 is TGTGCCAGCAGCGTAGGGCCTAATGAAAAACTGTTTTTT. This chain uses TRBV9 with TRBJ1-4, with no clear D. Trimming cost V 0 bases and J 3 bases, with 3 bases left between them. The CDR3 is 13 residues long. Germline assignment: CDR1 SGDLS and CDR2 YYNGEE. Based on the CDR3 plus reference TRBV9 and TRBJ1-4, the full variable domain is DSGVTQTPKHLITATGQRVTLRCSPRSGDLSVYWYQQSLDQGLQFLIQYYNGEERAKGNILERFSAQQFPDLHSELNLSSLELGDSALYFCASSVGPNEKLFFGSGTQLSVL.

The rearrangement uses TRBV14 and TRBJ2-7; 14 bases match TRBD2. The germline CDR1 and CDR2 sequences are SGHDN and FVKESK. This CDR3 is 14 amino acids long. The junction had 0 bases not matched to a gene; V was cut back by 4 bases and J by 4 bases. CDR3 nucleotides: TGTGCCAGCAGCCGACTAGCGGGGGGGTACGAGCAGTACTTC. Encoded protein: CASSRLAGGYEQYF.

This rearrangement joins TRBV7-2 to TRBJ2-7; possibly TRBD1 for D (5 bases). CDR1 is SGHTA, CDR2 FQGNSA, per germline. CDR3 length equals 14 residues. Trimming shortened V by 1 base and J by 2 bases, and 9 bases separated the two germline ends. DNA for the CDR3: TGTGCCAGCAGCTTAGAGGGGCCGCCCTACGAGCAGTACTTC. This translates into CASSLEGPPYEQYF.

This rearrangement joins TRBV27 to TRBJ2-3; D might be TRBD2 (5 bases). CDR1 and CDR2 from the germline V gene are MNHEY and SMNVEV (reference sequence). V lost 3 bases to trimming and J lost 6 bases, with 13 bases between them. The CDR3 has 14 amino acids. CDR3 nucleotides: TGTGCCAGCAGTTTCTCCGGGGTACGGGATACGCAGTATTTT. Encoded protein: CASSFSGVRDTQYF.

The rearrangement links TRBV10-3 to TRBJ2-5; D unresolved. TRBJ2-7 matches the DNA end more closely, so the J call is doubtful. Germline lookup yields CDR1 ENHRY and CDR2 SYGVKD. The CDR3 spans 13 residues. The CDR3 coding sequence is TGTGCCATCAGTGAGTCGCCTAGGTACGAGCAGTACTTC. Residues: CAISESPRYEQYF.

This rearrangement joins TRBV6-5 to TRBJ1-2; 7 bases are shared with TRBD1. The CDR3 loop spans 15 amino acids. Germline V lookup: CDR1 MNHEY, CDR2 SVGAGI. V lost 0 bases to trimming and J lost 4 bases; unmatched junction nucleotides: 5. CDR3 sequence reads: CASSYSRDRSYGYTF. DNA of the CDR3: TGTGCCAGCAGTTACTCGAGGGACAGAAGCTATGGCTACACCTTC.

The chain has TRBV5-4 and TRBJ1-2; D not resolved. CDR3 length equals 14 residues. The V and J ends lost 0 bases and 8 bases respectively, with 14 bases between them. The germline CDR1 and CDR2 sequences are SGHNT and YYREEE (reference sequence). The CDR3 coding sequence is TGTGCCAGCAGCTTGGGGATGGACCCTTGGGGCTACACCTTC. Translation: CASSLGMDPWGYTF.

This clone has just one count. V usage is TRBV5-1 and J usage is TRBJ2-5; 8 nucleotides line up with TRBD1. Losses at the gene ends were 2 bases for V and 5 bases for J; bases not matched to a gene: 8. The CDR3 consists of 15 residues. Germline V gene sequence: CDR1 SGHRS, CDR2 YFSETQ. CDR3 loop: CASSLNFGQGETQYF. The CDR3 DNA reads TGCGCCAGCAGCTTAAATTTCGGACAGGGTGAGACCCAGTACTTC.

This sequence joins TRBV5-1 and TRBJ1-2; D perhaps matches TRBD1 (6 bases). Germline V gene lookup returns CDR1 SGHRS and CDR2 YFSETQ. V lost 0 bases and J 5 bases, leaving 14 bases between the germline ends. The CDR3 covers 15 residues. The CDR3 region is CASSLASGAQYGYTF. The DNA of the CDR3 is TGCGCCAGCAGCTTGGCCTCAGGGGCGCAATATGGCTACACCTTC.

The chain uses TRBV20-1 and TRBJ1-1, with D possibly TRBD1 on 5 matching bases. With 6 bases removed from V and 11 bases from J, the gap between germline ends came to 16 bases. The CDR3 consists of 11 residues. Germline V gene sequence: CDR1 DFQATT, CDR2 SNEGSKA (reference sequence). The CDR3 DNA is TGCAGTGCCCAAGACCAGGGAGGGGCTTTCTTT. Translated, it gives CSAQDQGGAFF.